The rows below give T cell receptor beta chains drawn from one sample of a study of T cell responses to AZD1222 COVID-19 vaccine. Method: immunoSEQ multiplex PCR; TCRdb's copy keeps in-frame clones and lacks some. This table holds about 96,000 clones, roughly 87% found once. Sequences were derived from peripheral blood, sampled on day 0 of AZD1222 vaccination. The receptors originated from an adult in good health. CDR3s include the opening cysteine and the closing phenylalanine or tryptophan. The D gene is left open where the match is weak. For some rows the clone size is stated as once, few or many, or as a class when expanded; others skip it.

TRBJ1-3 | . | TRBV28 | . | TGTGCCAGCAGTCCCATGGGAGCATCTTCAAACACCATATATTTT | CASSPMGASSNTIYF
TRBJ1-2 | . | TRBV18 | once | TGTGCCAGCTCACCGCAGGGGAACGGTTATGGCTACACCTTC | CASSPQGNGYGYTF
TRBJ1-4 | . | TRBV7-8 | . | TGTGCCAGCAGCGGTCATCGGGCCTCTAATGAAAAACTGTTTTTT | CASSGHRASNEKLFF
TRBJ1-5 | . | TRBV19 | once | TGTGCCAGTAGGGATCGGGATCAGCCCCAGCATTTT | CASRDRDQPQHF
TRBJ2-2 | . | TRBV19 | . | TGTGCCAGCTATCACGGGGGCTTTGGGCTTAACACCGGGGAGCTGTTTTTT | CASYHGGFGLNTGELFF
TRBJ1-1 | . | TRBV14 | . | TGTGCCAGCAGCCCAGGAGGGAAGGGTAGGGTGAACACTGAAGCTTTCTTT | CASSPGGKGRVNTEAFF
TRBJ1-4 | TRBD1 | TRBV7-2 | . | TGTGCCAGCAGCCGTACCGGGACAGGGTACGAAAAACTGTTTTTT | CASSRTGTGYEKLFF
TRBJ2-3 | . | TRBV28 | . | TGTGCCAGCAGTCCTCGCCAGGGAGATACGCAGTATTTT | CASSPRQGDTQYF
TRBJ1-4 | . | TRBV15 | . | TGTGCCACCAGCAGAGATAGGGAGGGGGTGAATGAAAAACTGTTTTTT | CATSRDREGVNEKLFF
TRBJ1-4 | . | TRBV7-2 | . | TGTGCCAGCAGCTTAGTCAGGGAGGAAAAACTGTTTTTT | CASSLVREEKLFF
TRBJ1-2 | TRBD1 | TRBV5-6 | . | TGTGCCAGCAGCATACCAGGGGGCGGCTACACCTTC | CASSIPGGGYTF
TRBJ2-3 | TRBD1 | TRBV5-1 | . | TGCGCCAGCAGCACTTTGACAGGGGACACAGATACGCAGTATTTT | CASSTLTGDTDTQYF
TRBJ2-1 | . | TRBV10-3 | . | TGTGCCATCGGGAGGACTATTTCGGGTGAGCAGTTCTTC | CAIGRTISGEQFF
TRBJ2-5 | . | TRBV5-1 | . | TGCGCCAGCGGCCCTTCTTCCGGCGTGGAGACCCAGTACTTC | CASGPSSGVETQYF
TRBJ1-5 | TRBD1 | TRBV6-1 | . | TGTGCCAGCAGTGAAGGGGACAGGGTTCCACAGCCCCAGCATTTT | CASSEGDRVPQPQHF
TRBJ1-3 | . | TRBV4-1 | . | TGCGCCAGCAGCCTCTTCCCCACCTCAGGAAACACCATATATTTT | CASSLFPTSGNTIYF